These T cell receptor beta chains were read from a single sample in a study of T cell responses to AZD1222 COVID-19 vaccine. The protocol was immunoSEQ multiplex PCR, while the TCRdb copy is restricted to in-frame clones and leaves out a portion. The sample has about 53,000 clones, around 85% seen once. The material was peripheral blood, obtained on day 0 of AZD1222 vaccination. Every receptor here comes from an adult in good health. Each CDR3 is given with its conserved first and last residue. D genes are given only for firm matches.

TRBJ2-5 | - | TRBV19 | TGTGCCAGTAGGGACCGAAAAGGGGAGACCCAGTACTTC | CASRDRKGETQYF
TRBJ1-1 | - | TRBV25-1 | TGTGCCAGCAGTCCTTTAGACCCGAATCCCAGTCCAGCTTTCTTT | CASSPLDPNPSPAFF
TRBJ1-1 | TRBD1 | TRBV18 | TGTGCCAGCTCACCAACCGGGACAGGGGTTAGAAACACTGAAGCTTTCTTT | CASSPTGTGVRNTEAFF
TRBJ1-5 | TRBD1 | TRBV28 | TGTGCCAGCAGCAACAGGGGTGGCGGACAGCCCCAGCATTTT | CASSNRGGGQPQHF
TRBJ1-3 | - | TRBV5-1 | TGCGCCAGCAGCTTGGCCGTCGGTAGCTCTGGAAACACCATATATTTT | CASSLAVGSSGNTIYF
TRBJ2-1 | - | TRBV7-2 | TGTGCCAGCAGCTTAGTGGTACAAATTGGCAATGAGCAGTTCTTC | CASSLVVQIGNEQFF
TRBJ2-3 | TRBD2 | TRBV5-1 | TGCGCCAGCAGCTTCAATAGCGGGAGAACCACAGATACGCAGTATTTT | CASSFNSGRTTDTQYF
TRBJ2-7 | - | TRBV11-2 | TGTGCCAGCAGCTTAGATGGTGGGGGGAACTCCTACGAGCAGTACTTC | CASSLDGGGNSYEQYF
TRBJ2-7 | - | TRBV5-1 | TGCGCCAGCAGCTTCGACAGTGGGTACGAGCAGTACTTC | CASSFDSGYEQYF
TRBJ2-1 | - | TRBV27 | TGTGCCAGCAGGGTGCCGGGCTCCTACAATGAGCAGTTCTTC | CASRVPGSYNEQFF
TRBJ1-6 | - | TRBV18 | TGTGCCAGCTCACCTTTGGGAAACCTCGGGTATAATTCACCCCTCCACTTT | CASSPLGNLGYNSPLHF
TRBJ2-5 | - | TRBV11-2 | TGTGCCAGCAGCTTAGACAGGGCAAGGCAGACCCAGTACTTC | CASSLDRARQTQYF
TRBJ1-2 | TRBD1 | TRBV6-1 | TGTGCCAGCAGTGAAGGTAGAAAGGGACAGGGAAACGGTGGCTACACCTTC | CASSEGRKGQGNGGYTF
TRBJ1-5 | TRBD1 | TRBV11-3 | TGTGCCAGCAGCTCGGGACAGGGAAGTCAGCCCCAGCATTTT | CASSSGQGSQPQHF
TRBJ2-7 | - | TRBV30 | TGTGCCTGGAGTTCTGGGGCCCATTACGAGCAGTACTTC | CAWSSGAHYEQYF
TRBJ1-2 | TRBD1 | TRBV4-1 | TGCGCCAGCAGCCAAGATGAGACAGGGTACTATGGCTACACCTTC | CASSQDETGYYGYTF
TRBJ2-7 | - | TRBV6-5 | TGTGCCAGCAGACAAGGGGGACTAAGCTCCTACGAGCAGTACTTC | CASRQGGLSSYEQYF
TRBJ2-7 | TRBD2 | TRBV4-3 | TGCGCCAGCAGCCGGACTAGCGGGAACGAGCAGTACTTC | CASSRTSGNEQYF
TRBJ1-3 | - | TRBV29-1 | TGCAGCGTTAACGTTGGAAACACCATATATTTT | CSVNVGNTIYF
TRBJ1-1 | - | TRBV30 | TGTGCCTGGTCCCAAGGGGTAACCACTGAAGCTTTCTTT | CAWSQGVTTEAFF
TRBJ1-2 | TRBD1 | TRBV18 | TGTGCCAGCTCACAGGGACAGGCTGGCTACACCTTC | CASSQGQAGYTF
TRBJ1-2 | TRBD1 | TRBV3-1/TRBV3-2 | TGTGCCAGCAGCCACGGACAGGGGGCGCTTGGCTACACCTTC | CASSHGQGALGYTF